These 15 T cell receptor beta chains share one sample of origin, sequenced in a study of Ad26.COV2.S vaccination and SARS-CoV-2 variants. The treatment: roughly 19 received Ad26.COV2.S at low or high dose, single or two shots; about 5 received placebo; per-sample allocation not given. Sampling happened 63 days after the first vaccine or placebo injection. The method was immunoSEQ multiplex PCR; TCRdb's version includes in-frame clones alone and lacks a portion of them. Of about 500,000 clones in the sample, 80% to 90% were seen once. The sample in question was peripheral blood, obtained in a trial of Ad26.COV2.S vaccine versus placebo. The receptors were gathered from a person aged 18-60 years who received the Ad26.COV2.S COVID-19 vaccine or a placebo.

This clone was found once. This chain connects TRBV29-1 to TRBJ1-1; no definite D call. The CDR3 spans 13 residues. The V and J ends lost 3 bases and 0 bases respectively, with 8 bases between them. Germline loops: CDR1 SQVTM, CDR2 ANQGSEA. The CDR3 here is CSVEDQMNTEAFF. The CDR3, as DNA: TGCAGCGTTGAGGATCAGATGAACACTGAAGCTTTCTTT.

The chain has TRBV4-2 and TRBJ1-2; D perhaps matches TRBD1 (6 bases). Germline CDR1 LGHNA, CDR2 YNFKEQ. Trimming cost V 0 bases and J 7 bases, with 18 bases left between them. The CDR3 totals 16 residues. The CDR3 coding sequence is TGTGCCAGCAGCCAAGATCGGGGGGCGCAGGGCGGTGGCTACACCTTC. Protein sequence: CASSQDRGAQGGGYTF.

This rearrangement joins TRBV11-2 to TRBJ1-1; a weak D match, TRBD1 (5 bases). There are 15 residues in the CDR3. V lost 1 base and J lost 7, with 16 bases in between. Germline values: CDR1 SGHAT, CDR2 FQNNGV. The CDR3 nucleotides are TGTGCCAGCAGCTTAGTGGGCACTGGGACCTTTGAAGCTTTCTTT. Protein product: CASSLVGTGTFEAFF.

A remark on this clone: Other nucleotide sequences in the sample specify the same CDR3. The chain has TRBV7-9 and TRBJ2-2, with D unresolved. The ends were cut back, 5 bases at V and 0 bases at J, with 4 bases in the middle. The CDR3 runs to 13 residues. Germline CDR1 SEHNR, CDR2 FQNEAQ (reference sequence). In DNA form, the CDR3 reads TGTGCCAGCAGCCCATCGAACACCGGGGAGCTGTTTTTT. The encoded protein is CASSPSNTGELFF.

The rearrangement uses TRBV19 and TRBJ1-3; D unresolved. Trimming pared 2 bases from V and 0 bases from J, leaving 8 bases between. The CDR3 covers 15 residues. CDR1 and CDR2 (germline): LNHDA, SQIVND (reference sequence). CDR3 residues: CASSILQSSGNTIYF. The CDR3 DNA sequence: TGTGCCAGTAGTATATTACAGTCCTCTGGAAACACCATATATTTT.

The chain carries TRBV2 and TRBJ1-5, with D maybe TRBD1 (5 bases). V lost 6 bases and J 7 bases, leaving 19 bases between the germline ends. The CDR3 is 15 residues long. CDR1 and CDR2 (germline): SNHLY, FYNNEI. CDR3 coding DNA: TGTGCCAGCAGCGCTGCGGGGCGGGGAAGACAGCCCCAGCATTTT. Translating gives CASSAAGRGRQPQHF. Complete variable domain (other parts from reference TRBV2 and TRBJ1-5): EPEVTQTPSHQVTQMGQEVILRCVPISNHLYFYWYRQILGQKVEFLVSFYNNEISEKSEIFDDQFSVERPDGSNFTLKIRSTKLEDSAMYFCASSAAGRGRQPQHFGDGTRLSIL.

The rearrangement joins TRBV7-6 to TRBJ1-6, with TRBD1 matching 9 bases. J lost 9 bases, V lost 1 base, and 7 bases had no gene match. From germline, CDR1 is SGHVS and CDR2 FNYEAQ. There are 16 residues in the CDR3. CDR3 region: CASSLVPGQGFSPLHF. The DNA of the CDR3 is TGTGCCAGCAGCTTAGTACCGGGACAGGGTTTTTCACCCCTCCACTTT.

CDR3 nucleotide sequence: TGTGCCTGGAGTTCTCTTAGGTCAAGCTCTGGGGCCAACGTCCTGACTTTC. Translated: CAWSSLRSSSGANVLTF. The chain uses TRBV30 and TRBJ2-6, with D unresolved. The CDR3 length is 17 residues. CDR1 is GTSNPN, CDR2 SVGIG, per germline (reference sequence). V was shortened by 2 bases and J by 0 bases, with 14 bases between the two germline ends.

The CDR3 sequence: CASSETPGTRSTDTQYF. Written as DNA, the CDR3 is TGTGCCAGCAGCGAAACCCCCGGGACTAGAAGCACAGATACGCAGTATTTT. The rearrangement links TRBV9 to TRBJ2-3; 8 bases are a match to TRBD2. Germline V gene sequence: CDR1 SGDLS, CDR2 YYNGEE. V lost 3 bases to trimming and J lost 0 bases; unmatched junction nucleotides: 9. The length of the CDR3 is 17 residues.

V is TRBV5-1 and J is TRBJ1-1; a weak D match, TRBD1 (5 bases). The CDR3 spans 12 residues. Trimming took off 2 bases at V and 4 bases at J, with 6 bases between the two ends. Germline V CDR1 and CDR2: SGHRS, YFSETQ. The CDR3 DNA reads as TGCGCCAGCAGCTTCCAGGGCACTGAAGCTTTCTTT. It translates to CASSFQGTEAFF.

The chain links TRBV28 to TRBJ2-7; tentatively, D is TRBD2 (5 bases). Deletions cut 6 bases from V and 9 bases from J, with 12 bases between. The germline gives CDR1 MDHEN, CDR2 SYDVKM. This CDR3 has 11 residues. The CDR3 sequence: CASREDSGQYF. CDR3 DNA sequence: TGTGCCAGCAGGGAGGATTCTGGGCAGTACTTC.

This sequence joins TRBV4-1 and TRBJ1-3; D remains unclear. In germline, CDR1 is MGHRA, CDR2 YSYEKL. Trimming removed 3 bases from V and 4 bases from J, with 7 bases in between. The CDR3 totals 13 residues. The DNA of the CDR3 is TGCGCCAGCAGCCAGATCCCCGGAAACACCATATATTTT. It yields the protein CASSQIPGNTIYF.

The V gene is TRBV15, the J gene TRBJ1-3, with D tentatively TRBD1 (5 bases). The length of the CDR3 is 18 residues. The germline V gene encodes CDR1 LNHNV and CDR2 YYDKDF (reference sequence). Between the trimmed V and J ends, which lost 0 bases and 2 bases, there was a span of 17 bases. CDR3 in DNA: TGTGCCACCAGCAGAGATTTATCATTGGGGCCGACTGGAAACACCATATATTTT. Its protein product is CATSRDLSLGPTGNTIYF.

The chain links TRBV6-5 to TRBJ1-1; D gene unclear. Germline CDR1 is MNHEY and CDR2 is SVGAGI. CDR3 length: 11 amino acids. Trimming pared 5 bases from V and 1 base from J, leaving 2 bases between. Written as DNA, the CDR3 is TGTGCCAGCAGTCGGAACACTGAAGCTTTCTTT. Its translation: CASSRNTEAFF.

In the case of this clone: One end of the junction is discordant with germline, which a read error may explain. The chain employs TRBV4-1 and TRBJ2-1; possibly TRBD1 or TRBD2 for D (5 bases each). CDR3 size: 12 residues. The V gene's germline CDR1 is MGHRA and CDR2 YSYEKL. The CDR3 loop reads CASSQDWGSPVF. The CDR3 bases are TGCGCCAGCAGCCAAGATTGGGGGTCCCCAGTCTTC.